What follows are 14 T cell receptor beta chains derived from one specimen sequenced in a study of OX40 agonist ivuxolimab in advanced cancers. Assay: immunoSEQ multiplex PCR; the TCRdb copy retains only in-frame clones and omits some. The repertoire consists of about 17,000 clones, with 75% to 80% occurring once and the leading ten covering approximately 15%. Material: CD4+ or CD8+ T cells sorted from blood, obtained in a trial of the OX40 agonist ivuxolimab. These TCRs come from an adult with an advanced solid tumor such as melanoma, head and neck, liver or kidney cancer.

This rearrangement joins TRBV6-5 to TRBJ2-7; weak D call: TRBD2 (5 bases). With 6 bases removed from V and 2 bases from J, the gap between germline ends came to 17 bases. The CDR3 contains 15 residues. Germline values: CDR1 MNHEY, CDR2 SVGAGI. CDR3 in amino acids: CASRFNSGPTYEQYF. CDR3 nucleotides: TGTGCCAGCAGATTTAACAGCGGACCGACCTACGAGCAGTACTTC.

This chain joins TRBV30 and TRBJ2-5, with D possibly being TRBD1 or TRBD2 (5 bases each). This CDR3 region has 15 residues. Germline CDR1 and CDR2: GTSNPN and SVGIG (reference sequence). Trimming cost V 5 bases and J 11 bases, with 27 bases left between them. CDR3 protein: CAWFPGTLSSYEQYF. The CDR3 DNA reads TGTGCCTGGTTCCCCGGGACGTTGAGCTCCTATGAGCAGTACTTC.

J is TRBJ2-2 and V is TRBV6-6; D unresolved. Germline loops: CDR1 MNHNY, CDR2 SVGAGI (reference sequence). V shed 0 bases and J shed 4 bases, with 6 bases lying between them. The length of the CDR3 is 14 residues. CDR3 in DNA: TGTGCCAGCAGTTACTCCCCAGGCACCGGGGAGCTGTTTTTT. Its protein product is CASSYSPGTGELFF.

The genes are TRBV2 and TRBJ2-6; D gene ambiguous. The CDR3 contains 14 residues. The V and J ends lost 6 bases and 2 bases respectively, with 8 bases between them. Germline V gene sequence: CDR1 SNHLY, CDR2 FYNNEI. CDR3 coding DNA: TGTGCCAGCAGGGTTGGACCTGGGGCCAACGTCCTGACTTTC. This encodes CASRVGPGANVLTF.

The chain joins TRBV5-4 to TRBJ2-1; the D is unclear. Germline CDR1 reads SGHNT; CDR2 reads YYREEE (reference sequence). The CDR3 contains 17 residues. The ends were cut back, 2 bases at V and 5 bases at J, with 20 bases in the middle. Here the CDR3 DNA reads TGTGCCAGCAGCTTACACCCACTCCTCCCCAATCACAATGAGCAGTTCTTC. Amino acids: CASSLHPLLPNHNEQFF. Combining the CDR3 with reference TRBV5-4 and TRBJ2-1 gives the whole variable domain ETGVTQSPTHLIKTRGQQVTLRCSSQSGHNTVSWYQQALGQGPQFIFQYYREEENGRGNFPPRFSGLQFPNYSSELNVNALELDDSALYLCASSLHPLLPNHNEQFFGPGTRLTVL.

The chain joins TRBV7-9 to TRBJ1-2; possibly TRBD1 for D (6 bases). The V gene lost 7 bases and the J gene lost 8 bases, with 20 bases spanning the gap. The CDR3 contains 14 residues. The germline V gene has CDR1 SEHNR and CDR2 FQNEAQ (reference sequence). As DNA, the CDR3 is TGTGCCAGCACCCAAGCGGGGGCAGGGAAGGGCTACACCTTC. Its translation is CASTQAGAGKGYTF.

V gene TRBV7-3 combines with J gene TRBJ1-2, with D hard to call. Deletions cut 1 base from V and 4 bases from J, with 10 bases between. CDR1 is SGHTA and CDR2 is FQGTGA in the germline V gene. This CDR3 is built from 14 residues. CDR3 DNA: TGTGCCAGCAGCTTAAGTGTGGAGGCCTATGGCTACACCTTC. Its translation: CASSLSVEAYGYTF. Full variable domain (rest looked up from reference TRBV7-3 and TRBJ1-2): GAGVSQTPSNKVTEKGKYVELRCDPISGHTALYWYRQSLGQGPEFLIYFQGTGAADDSGLPNDRFFAVRPEGSVSTLKIQRTERGDSAVYLCASSLSVEAYGYTFGSGTRLTVV.

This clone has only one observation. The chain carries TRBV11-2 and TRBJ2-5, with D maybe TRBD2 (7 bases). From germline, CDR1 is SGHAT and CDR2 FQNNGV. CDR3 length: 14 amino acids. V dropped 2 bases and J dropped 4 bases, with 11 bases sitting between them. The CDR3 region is CASSLWGGLETQYF. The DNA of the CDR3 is TGTGCCAGCAGCTTATGGGGGGGGCTAGAGACCCAGTACTTC.

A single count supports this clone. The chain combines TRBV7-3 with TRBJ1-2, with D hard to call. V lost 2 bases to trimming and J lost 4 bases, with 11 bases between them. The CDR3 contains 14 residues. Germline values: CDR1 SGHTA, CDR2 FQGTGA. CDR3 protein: CASSLVGGSYGYTF. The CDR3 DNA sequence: TGTGCCAGCAGCTTAGTGGGAGGGTCCTATGGCTACACCTTC.

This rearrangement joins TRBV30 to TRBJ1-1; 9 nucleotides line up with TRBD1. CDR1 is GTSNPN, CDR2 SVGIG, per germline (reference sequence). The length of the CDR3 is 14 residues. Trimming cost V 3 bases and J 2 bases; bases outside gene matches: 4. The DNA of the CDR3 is TGTGCCTGGAGAGGACAGGGGCGAAACACTGAAGCTTTCTTT. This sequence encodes CAWRGQGRNTEAFF.

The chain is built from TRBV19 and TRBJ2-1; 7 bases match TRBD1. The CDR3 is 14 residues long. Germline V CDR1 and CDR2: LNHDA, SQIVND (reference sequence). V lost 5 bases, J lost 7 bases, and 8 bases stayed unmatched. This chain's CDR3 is CASSARQGRNEQFF. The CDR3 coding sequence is TGTGCCAGTAGTGCCCGACAGGGTAGGAATGAGCAGTTCTTC.

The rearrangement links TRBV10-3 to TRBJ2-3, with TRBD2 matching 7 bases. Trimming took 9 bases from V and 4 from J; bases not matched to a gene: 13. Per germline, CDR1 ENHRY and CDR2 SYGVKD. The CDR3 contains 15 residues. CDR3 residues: CAIWGGRARPDTQYF. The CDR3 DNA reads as TGTGCCATATGGGGGGGGAGGGCCCGTCCAGATACGCAGTATTTT.

Here the CDR3 reads CASSYGGERELFF. The CDR3 coding sequence is TGTGCCAGCAGTTACGGCGGGGAAAGGGAGCTGTTTTTT. This chain joins TRBV6-5 and TRBJ2-2, with D maybe TRBD2 (6 bases). The V gene lost 2 bases and the J gene lost 9 bases, with 10 bases spanning the gap. The CDR3 sequence is 13 residues long. The V gene's germline CDR1 is MNHEY and CDR2 SVGAGI.

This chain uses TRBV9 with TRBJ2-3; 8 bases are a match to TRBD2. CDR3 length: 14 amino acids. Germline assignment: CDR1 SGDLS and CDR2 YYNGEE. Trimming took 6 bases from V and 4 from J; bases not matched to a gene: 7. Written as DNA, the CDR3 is TGTGCCAGCACTGCGGGACTAGGGGCAGATACGCAGTATTTT. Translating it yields CASTAGLGADTQYF.